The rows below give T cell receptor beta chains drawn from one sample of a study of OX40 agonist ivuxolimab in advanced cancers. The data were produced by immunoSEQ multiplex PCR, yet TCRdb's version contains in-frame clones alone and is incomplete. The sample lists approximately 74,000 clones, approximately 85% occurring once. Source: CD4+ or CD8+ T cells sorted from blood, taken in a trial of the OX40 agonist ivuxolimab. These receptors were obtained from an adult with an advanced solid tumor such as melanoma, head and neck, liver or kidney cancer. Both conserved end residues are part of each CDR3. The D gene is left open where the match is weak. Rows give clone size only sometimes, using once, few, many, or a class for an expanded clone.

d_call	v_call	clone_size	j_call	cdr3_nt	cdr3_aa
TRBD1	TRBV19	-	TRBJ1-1	TGTGCCAGTACCCAGAGGGGGCGACAGGGTCTGAACACTGAAGCTTTCTTT	CASTQRGRQGLNTEAFF
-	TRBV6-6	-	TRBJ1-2	TGTGCCACCTCGCCTCAGAGCAACTATGGCTACACCTTC	CATSPQSNYGYTF
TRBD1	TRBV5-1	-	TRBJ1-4	TGCGCCAGCAGTATGGGACAGGGGGGAAATGAAAAACTGTTTTTT	CASSMGQGGNEKLFF
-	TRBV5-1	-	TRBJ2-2	TGCGCCAGCAGCGCCACCGGGGAGCTGTTTTTT	CASSATGELFF
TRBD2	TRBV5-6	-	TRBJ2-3	TGTGCCAGCAGCGGCGGGAGCTCTAGCACAGATACGCAGTATTTT	CASSGGSSSTDTQYF
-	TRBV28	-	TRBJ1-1	TGTGCCAGCAGTTTCCACAGCCGGGACGGTGAAGCTTTCTTT	CASSFHSRDGEAFF
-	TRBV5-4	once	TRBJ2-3	TGTGCCAGCAGCTTCGGTGCTACAGATACGCAGTATTTT	CASSFGATDTQYF
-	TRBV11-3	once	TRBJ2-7	TGTGCCAGCAGCCCGCGAACAGTGACCTACGAGCAGTACTTC	CASSPRTVTYEQYF
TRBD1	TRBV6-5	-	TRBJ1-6	TGTGCCAGCAGTGGGGGAGACAGGGATTGGTCACCCCTCCACTTT	CASSGGDRDWSPLHF
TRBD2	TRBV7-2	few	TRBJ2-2	TGTGCCAGCAGCTACGGACTAGCGGCGAACACCGGGGAGCTGTTTTTT	CASSYGLAANTGELFF
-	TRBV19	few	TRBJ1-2	TGTGCCAGTAGTTCCCCCTCCCCCGGGACGGCGTATGGCTACACCTTC	CASSSPSPGTAYGYTF
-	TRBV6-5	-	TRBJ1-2	TGTGCCAGCAGTTACTCGGGGCATAGTCGTGGCTACACCTTC	CASSYSGHSRGYTF
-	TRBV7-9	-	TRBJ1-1	TGTGCCAGCAGCTTAGGGACCGGGGGGATGAACACTGAAGCTTTCTTT	CASSLGTGGMNTEAFF
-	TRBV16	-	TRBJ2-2	TGTGCCAGCAGCCTGGGGACAAAGGTTAACACCGGGGAGCTGTTTTTT	CASSLGTKVNTGELFF
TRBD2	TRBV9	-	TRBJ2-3	TGTGCCAGCAGCGTAGTTGGGACTAGCGGGAGTGTGGATACGCAGTATTTT	CASSVVGTSGSVDTQYF
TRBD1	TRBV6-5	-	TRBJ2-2	TGTGCCAGCAGTCCTGGGACAGGCGACACCGGGGAGCTGTTTTTT	CASSPGTGDTGELFF
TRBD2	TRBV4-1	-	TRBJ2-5	TGCGCCAGCAGCCAAGAGTCCCTAGCGGGAGAGACCCAGTACTTC	CASSQESLAGETQYF
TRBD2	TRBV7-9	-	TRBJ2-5	TGTGCCAGCAGCTCCGCAGCGGGGATCCAGTACTTC	CASSSAAGIQYF
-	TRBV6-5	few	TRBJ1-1	TGTGCCAGCAGTTACTTTCGGGAGGGCGGTGAAGCTTTCTTT	CASSYFREGGEAFF
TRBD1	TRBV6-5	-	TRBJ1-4	TGTGCCAGCGGCCAGGGGGATCGGACTAATGAAAAACTGTTTTTT	CASGQGDRTNEKLFF
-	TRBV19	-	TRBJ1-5	TGTGCCAGTAGTATGACCGGACGGAACAATCAGCCCCAGCATTTT	CASSMTGRNNQPQHF
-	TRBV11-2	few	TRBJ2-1	TGTGCCAGCAGCGTGGCGGGATACGATGAGCAGTTCTTC	CASSVAGYDEQFF
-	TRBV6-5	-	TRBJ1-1	TGTGCCAGCAGATTTATGGGAAGGGGCACTGAAGCTTTCTTT	CASRFMGRGTEAFF
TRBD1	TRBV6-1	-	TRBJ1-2	TGTGCCAGCAGGAGGGACAGTTCGACCTACTATGGCTACACCTTC	CASRRDSSTYYGYTF
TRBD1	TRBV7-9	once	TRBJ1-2	TGTGCCAGCAGTTATGGGACAGGACGAATTAACTATGGCTACACCTTC	CASSYGTGRINYGYTF
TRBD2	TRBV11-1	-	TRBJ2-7	TGTGCCAGCGTGGCTAGCGGGAGTAACGAGCAGTACTTC	CASVASGSNEQYF
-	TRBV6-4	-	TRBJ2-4	TGTGCCAGCAGGGACAGTCCAGCCAAAAACATTCAGTACTTC	CASRDSPAKNIQYF